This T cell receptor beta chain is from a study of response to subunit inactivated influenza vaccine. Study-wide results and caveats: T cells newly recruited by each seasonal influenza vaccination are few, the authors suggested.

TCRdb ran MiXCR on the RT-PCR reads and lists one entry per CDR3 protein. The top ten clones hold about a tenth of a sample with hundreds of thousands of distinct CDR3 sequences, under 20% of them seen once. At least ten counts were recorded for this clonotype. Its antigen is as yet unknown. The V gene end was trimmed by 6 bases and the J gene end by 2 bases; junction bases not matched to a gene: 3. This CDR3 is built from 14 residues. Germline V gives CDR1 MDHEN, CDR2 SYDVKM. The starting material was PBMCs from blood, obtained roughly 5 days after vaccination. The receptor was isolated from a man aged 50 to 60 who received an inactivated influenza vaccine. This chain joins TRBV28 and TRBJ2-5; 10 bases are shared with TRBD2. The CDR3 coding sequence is TGTGCCAGCAGCCGAGCGGGAGGGCAAGAGACCCAGTACTTC. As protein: CASSRAGGQETQYF.